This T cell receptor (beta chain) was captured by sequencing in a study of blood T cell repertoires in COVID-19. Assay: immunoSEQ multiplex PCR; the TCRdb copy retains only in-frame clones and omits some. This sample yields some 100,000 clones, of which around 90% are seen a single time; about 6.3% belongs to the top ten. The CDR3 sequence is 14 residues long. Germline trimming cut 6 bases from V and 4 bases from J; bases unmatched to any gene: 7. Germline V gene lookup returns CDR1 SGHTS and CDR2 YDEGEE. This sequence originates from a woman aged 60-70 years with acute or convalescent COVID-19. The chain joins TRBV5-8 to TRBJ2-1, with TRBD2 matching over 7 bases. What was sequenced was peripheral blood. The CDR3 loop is CASTSGGGYNEQFF. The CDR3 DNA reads TGTGCCAGCACCAGTGGGGGGGGTTACAATGAGCAGTTCTTC.